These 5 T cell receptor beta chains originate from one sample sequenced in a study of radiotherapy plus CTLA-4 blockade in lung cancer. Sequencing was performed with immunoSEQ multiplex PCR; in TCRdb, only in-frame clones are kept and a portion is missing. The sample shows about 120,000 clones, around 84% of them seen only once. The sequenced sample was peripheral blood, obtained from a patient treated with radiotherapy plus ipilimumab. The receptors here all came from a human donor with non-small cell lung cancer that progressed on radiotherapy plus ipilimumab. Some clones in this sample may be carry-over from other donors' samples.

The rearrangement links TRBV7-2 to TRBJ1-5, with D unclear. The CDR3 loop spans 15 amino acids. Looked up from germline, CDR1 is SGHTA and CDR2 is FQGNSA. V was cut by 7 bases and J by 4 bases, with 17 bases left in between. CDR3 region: CASTHLREHNQPQHF. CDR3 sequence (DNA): TGTGCCAGCACCCACCTTAGGGAGCATAATCAGCCCCAGCATTTT. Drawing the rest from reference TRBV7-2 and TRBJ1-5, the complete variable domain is GAGVSQSPSNKVTEKGKDVELRCDPISGHTALYWYRQSLGQGLEFLIYFQGNSAPDKSGLPSDRFSAERTGGSVSTLTIQRTQQEDSAVYLCASTHLREHNQPQHFGDGTRLSIL.

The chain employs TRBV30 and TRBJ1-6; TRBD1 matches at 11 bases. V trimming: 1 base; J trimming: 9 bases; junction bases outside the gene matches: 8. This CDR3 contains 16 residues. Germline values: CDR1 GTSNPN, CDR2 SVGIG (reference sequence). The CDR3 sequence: CAWSETSGTGGSPLHF. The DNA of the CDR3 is TGTGCCTGGAGTGAAACCTCCGGGACAGGGGGTTCACCCCTCCACTTT.

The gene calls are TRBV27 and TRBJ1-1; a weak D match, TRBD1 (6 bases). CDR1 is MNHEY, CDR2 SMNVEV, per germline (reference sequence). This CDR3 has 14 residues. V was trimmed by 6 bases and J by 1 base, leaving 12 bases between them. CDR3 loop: CASRFQGQNTEAFF. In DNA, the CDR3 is TGTGCCAGCAGATTTCAGGGACAGAACACTGAAGCTTTCTTT.

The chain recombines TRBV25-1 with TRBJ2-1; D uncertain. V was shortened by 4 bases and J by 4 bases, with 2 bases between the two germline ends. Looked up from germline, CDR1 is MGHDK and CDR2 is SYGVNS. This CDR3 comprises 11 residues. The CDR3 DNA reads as TGTGCCAGCAGTGGGTACAATGAGCAGTTCTTC. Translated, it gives CASSGYNEQFF. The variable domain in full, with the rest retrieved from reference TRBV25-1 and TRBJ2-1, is EADIYQTPRYLVIGTGKKITLECSQTMGHDKMYWYQQDPGMELHLIHYSYGVNSTEKGDLSSESTVSRIRTEHFPLTLESARPSHTSQYLCASSGYNEQFFGPGTRLTVL.

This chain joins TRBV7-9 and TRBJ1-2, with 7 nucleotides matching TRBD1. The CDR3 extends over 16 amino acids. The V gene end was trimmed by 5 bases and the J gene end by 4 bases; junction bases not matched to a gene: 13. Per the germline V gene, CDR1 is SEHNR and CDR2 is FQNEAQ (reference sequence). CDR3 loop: CASSPPSGQRLYGYTF. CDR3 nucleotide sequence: TGTGCCAGCAGCCCCCCGTCGGGACAGAGACTCTATGGCTACACCTTC. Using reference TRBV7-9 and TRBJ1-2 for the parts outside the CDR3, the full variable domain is DTGVSQNPRHKITKRGQNVTFRCDPISEHNRLYWYRQTLGQGPEFLTYFQNEAQLEKSRLLSDRFSAERPKGSFSTLEIQRTEQGDSAMYLCASSPPSGQRLYGYTFGSGTRLTVV.